These 23 T cell receptor beta chains were sequenced from one sample in a study of blood T cell repertoires in COVID-19. Libraries were prepared by immunoSEQ multiplex PCR; TCRdb keeps only in-frame clonotypes and omits some of them. Here the sample spans 130,000 or so clones, about 81% being singletons. Sequencing was carried out using peripheral blood. These receptors were collected from a woman older than 75 with acute or convalescent COVID-19.

Here the CDR3 reads CASSPPGTSGGAYAGELFF. The CDR3 DNA sequence: TGTGCCAGTAGTCCACCCGGGACTAGCGGGGGGGCCTACGCCGGGGAGCTGTTTTTT. The chain uses TRBV19 and TRBJ2-2; 16 bases map to TRBD2. This CDR3 has 19 residues. V trimming: 5 bases; J trimming: 6 bases; junction bases outside the gene matches: 12. Looked up from germline, CDR1 is LNHDA and CDR2 is SQIVND (reference sequence). Full variable domain (remainder filled in from reference TRBV19 and TRBJ2-2): DGGITQSPKYLFRKEGQNVTLSCEQNLNHDAMYWYRQDPGQGLRLIYYSQIVNDFQKGDIAEGYSVSREKKESFPLTVTSAQKNPTAFYLCASSPPGTSGGAYAGELFFGEGSRLTVL.

This clone was seen a few times. The chain is built from TRBV7-2 and TRBJ1-1; 9 bases fit TRBD1. V was clipped by 5 bases and J by 7 bases; unmatched bases: 5. Germline V gene data show CDR1 as SGHTA and CDR2 as FQGNSA. The CDR3 runs 13 residues. This CDR3 reads CASSRGQGIEAFF. CDR3 DNA sequence: TGTGCCAGCAGCCGGGGACAGGGAATTGAAGCTTTCTTT.

The chain employs TRBV11-2 and TRBJ2-1; 7 bases align to TRBD2. CDR1 SGHAT and CDR2 FQNNGV come from the germline V gene. The V segment lost 2 bases and the J segment 1 base; nucleotides outside the gene matches: 2. This CDR3 contains 15 residues. CDR3 DNA sequence: TGTGCCAGCAGCTTACGGGGGGAGTCCTACAATGAGCAGTTCTTC. Encoded protein: CASSLRGESYNEQFF.

This clone has more than one count but fewer than ten. The CDR3 region has the DNA TGTGCCAGCAGCTACCCCAGTAAGAACACTGAAGCTTTCTTT. This encodes CASSYPSKNTEAFF. V is TRBV13 and J is TRBJ1-1; D remains unclear. The V gene's germline CDR1 is PRHDT and CDR2 FYEKMQ (reference sequence). The CDR3 contains 14 residues. V was cut by 4 bases and J by 1 base, with 10 bases left in between.

V and J are TRBV12-5 and TRBJ1-2; 7 nucleotides align to TRBD1. CDR1 and CDR2 from the germline V gene are LGHNT and FRNRAP. V lost 5 bases, J lost 8 bases, and 17 bases stayed unmatched. This CDR3 is built from 16 residues. CDR3 sequence reads: CASGPSTGTALGGYTF. The CDR3 DNA follows: TGTGCTAGTGGTCCTTCGACCGGGACAGCCTTGGGGGGCTACACCTTC.

This chain joins TRBV12-3 or TRBV12-4 and TRBJ2-7; a weak D match, TRBD1 (5 bases). The V gene lost 11 bases and the J gene lost 3 bases, with 14 bases spanning the gap. The CDR3 covers 12 residues. CDR3 in amino acids: CACAGANYEQYF. The CDR3 DNA sequence: TGTGCCTGCGCTGGGGCAAACTACGAGCAGTACTTC.

The gene calls are TRBV19 and TRBJ1-3, with 9 bases lining up with TRBD1. CDR3 length: 19 residues. Trimming removed 0 bases from V and 0 bases from J; junction bases left unmatched: 9. Looked up from germline, CDR1 is LNHDA and CDR2 is SQIVND (reference sequence). CDR3 region: CASSIDGTGLLNSGNTIYF. CDR3 DNA sequence: TGTGCCAGTAGTATAGACGGGACAGGGCTCCTTAACTCTGGAAACACCATATATTTT.

This clone was detected a few times. CDR3 sequence reads: CASSDAGGAKEQYF. As DNA, the CDR3 is TGCGCCAGCAGTGATGCGGGGGGCGCGAAGGAGCAGTACTTC. The chain has TRBV10-1 and TRBJ2-7, with 8 bases that match TRBD2. J was trimmed by 7 bases and V by 3 bases; bases with no gene match: 8. The CDR3 sequence is 14 residues long. From germline, CDR1 is WNHNN and CDR2 SYGVQD (reference sequence).

The chain employs TRBV7-2 and TRBJ2-3; 9 bases agree with TRBD1. The CDR3 runs 17 residues. V lost 2 bases, J lost 3 bases, and 9 bases stayed unmatched. Per the germline V gene, CDR1 is SGHTA and CDR2 is FQGNSA. The CDR3 loop is CASSLRGTGIGTDTQYF. CDR3 coding DNA: TGTGCCAGCAGCTTACGAGGGACAGGGATAGGTACAGATACGCAGTATTTT.

This chain joins TRBV6-5 and TRBJ2-3; TRBD2 is a possible D gene (5 bases). CDR1 is MNHEY, CDR2 SVGAGI, per germline. Trimming removed 8 bases from V and 3 bases from J, with 12 bases in between. The CDR3 covers 13 residues. The CDR3: CASRRGKTDTQYF. The CDR3 DNA reads TGTGCCAGCCGAAGAGGGAAGACAGATACGCAGTATTTT.

The CDR3 DNA is TGCGCCAGCAGCCGCGGGGACAGGGGTAACCAAGAGACCCAGTACTTC. Translation: CASSRGDRGNQETQYF. The rearrangement links TRBV5-1 to TRBJ2-5; 10 bases match TRBD1. This CDR3 region has 16 residues. Losses at the gene ends were 4 bases for V and 0 bases for J; bases not matched to a gene: 6. CDR1 is SGHRS and CDR2 is YFSETQ in the germline V gene.

The V call is TRBV11-3, the J call TRBJ2-7; 9 bases are a match to TRBD2. Germline CDR1 SGHNT, CDR2 YENEEA. Trimming at V came to 7 bases and at J to 5 bases, leaving 12 bases not matched to a gene. The CDR3 is 15 residues long. The CDR3 DNA is TGTGCCAGCATCCCATTTGGAGCGGGAGGCAACGAGCAGTACTTC. Its translation: CASIPFGAGGNEQYF.

In its sample, this clone was seen once. The chain links TRBV4-1 to TRBJ2-7; TRBD2 aligns across 8 bases. The trim removed 4 bases at V and 0 bases at J, leaving 5 bases unmatched. CDR3 length: 15 amino acids. In germline, CDR1 is MGHRA, CDR2 YSYEKL. Here the CDR3 DNA reads TGCGCCAGCAGCCTTACCGGGACTAGCTCCTACGAGCAGTACTTC. Translating it yields CASSLTGTSSYEQYF.

V usage is TRBV2 and J usage is TRBJ2-7; TRBD1 aligns across 11 bases. The CDR3 is made up of 13 amino acids. Germline V lookup: CDR1 SNHLY, CDR2 FYNNEI. The trim removed 6 bases at V and 6 bases at J, leaving 4 bases unmatched. Here the CDR3 reads CASSLDRGREQYF. For the CDR3, the DNA is TGTGCCAGCAGCCTGGACAGGGGGCGCGAGCAGTACTTC.

This clone has a single count. The V and J genes are TRBV9 and TRBJ1-1; possibly TRBD1 for D (6 bases). Germline CDR1 is SGDLS and CDR2 is YYNGEE. V dropped 0 bases and J dropped 1 base, with 16 bases sitting between them. This CDR3 is built from 17 residues. DNA of the CDR3: TGTGCCAGCAGCGTAGCGGGCAGGGGAGGGAAGAACACTGAAGCTTTCTTT. Amino acids: CASSVAGRGGKNTEAFF.

V is TRBV18 and J is TRBJ1-5, with 11 bases lining up with TRBD1. Unmatched junction bases numbered 7, after V lost 4 bases and J lost 2 bases. This CDR3 comprises 17 residues. Germline-derived CDR1 and CDR2 are KGHSH and LQKENI. The CDR3 bases are TGTGCCAGCTCACAGGGACAGGGGGGAGCGGGCAATCAGCCCCAGCATTTT. As protein: CASSQGQGGAGNQPQHF.

J is TRBJ1-1 and V is TRBV9, with a weak D call TRBD1 (5 bases). Trimming pared 2 bases from V and 0 bases from J, leaving 8 bases between. Germline CDR1 SGDLS, CDR2 YYNGEE. The CDR3 covers 14 residues. CDR3 sequence (DNA): TGTGCCAGCAGCGTCAGGGCCATGAACACTGAAGCTTTCTTT. Residues: CASSVRAMNTEAFF.

The V and J genes are TRBV7-2 and TRBJ2-7, with TRBD1 identical over 9 bases. The trim removed 2 bases at V and 7 bases at J, leaving 9 bases unmatched. The CDR3 extends over 15 amino acids. Germline V gives CDR1 SGHTA, CDR2 FQGNSA. CDR3 DNA: TGTGCCAGCAGCTTACAGGGACAGGGCAGGGGAGAGCAGTACTTC. It specifies CASSLQGQGRGEQYF.

The chain combines TRBV30 with TRBJ1-6; maybe TRBD1 (5 bases). The CDR3 is 14 residues long. V lost 0 bases and J 5 bases, leaving 8 bases between the germline ends. Germline V gene sequence: CDR1 GTSNPN, CDR2 SVGIG (reference sequence). The CDR3 region is CAWSVRQHNSPLHF. The CDR3 DNA reads TGTGCCTGGAGTGTGAGACAGCATAATTCACCCCTCCACTTT.

This chain uses TRBV5-6 with TRBJ2-7; 7 bases align to TRBD2. V lost 4 bases and J lost 2; bases outside the gene matches: 9. Looked up from germline, CDR1 is SGHDT and CDR2 is YYEEEE. The CDR3 is made up of 15 amino acids. This CDR3 is CASSTRGGGTYEQYF. The CDR3 bases are TGTGCCAGCAGCACCCGTGGGGGAGGGACCTACGAGCAGTACTTC.

The table lists this clone with a count of one. The chain is built from TRBV5-4 and TRBJ2-5, with 7 bases identical to TRBD2. The trim removed 2 bases at V and 0 bases at J, leaving 4 bases unmatched. The length of the CDR3 is 15 residues. Germline V CDR1 and CDR2: SGHNT, YYREEE (reference sequence). Written as DNA, the CDR3 is TGTGCCAGCAGCTTTGGGGGGGGGTACCAAGAGACCCAGTACTTC. Translating it yields CASSFGGGYQETQYF.

The chain combines TRBV2 with TRBJ1-6; D is unclear. The V end lost 7 bases, the J end lost 10 bases, and 8 bases lay between the germline ends. The CDR3 extends over 11 amino acids. Germline lookup yields CDR1 SNHLY and CDR2 FYNNEI. The CDR3, as DNA: TGTGCCAGCACCTATGCATCACCCCTCCACTTT. Translation gives CASTYASPLHF.

The chain couples TRBV20-1 to TRBJ2-1; TRBD2 matches 9 bases. V was clipped by 3 bases and J by 4 bases; unmatched bases: 13. Germline V gene sequence: CDR1 DFQATT, CDR2 SNEGSKA (reference sequence). This CDR3 contains 17 residues. CDR3 nucleotides: TGCAGTGCTAGTCTGAAGGTGGGCGGGAGGGTTTACAATGAGCAGTTCTTC. This translates into CSASLKVGGRVYNEQFF.